This paragraph covers one TCR beta chain sequence. Its antigen target is currently unknown. Base-call qualities are not available, and no considerably larger clone is one nucleotide away. The CDR3 contains 15 residues, cysteine and phenylalanine counted. The CDR3 DNA has 45 bases and is translated from base 1. V was cut back by 7 bases and J by 0 bases, leaving a gap of 13 bases between them. The germline V gene (reference sequence) specifies MNHEY as CDR1 and SMNVEV as CDR2. This sample is drawn from a study of blood T cell repertoires in COVID-19 (TCRdb year 2020). Background for the entire study: Collaborator samples came from the United States, Italy and Spain and covered acute and convalescent phases of COVID-19. The prospective study material was composed of cDNA or gDNA derived from T cells, B-cell-depleted T cells, or PBMCs. Subjects who had been exposed to COVID-19, were actively infected with it, or had recovered from it provided the deeply sampled blood TCRbeta repertoires that made up the dataset. The repertoires were released in a freely available public database meant as a resource for research on the immune response to SARS-CoV-2. The samples were drawn from two sources: the first 160 participants of the ongoing ImmuneRACE study, and fewer than 1,500 subjects contributed by 6 global collaborators. The sample metadata nearly always contained a de-identified subject ID, COVID-19 status, age in years and sex. Where available, HLA class I and class II types were taken from metadata supplied by the sample provider and were not determined by assay-based typing.

Findings and caveats that apply to the study as a whole: The quantity of clinical and demographic metadata differed by source and by participant and was supplied without curation.

Participants in the prospective study were enrolled through a virtual design, were aged roughly 18 to 90 years, and lived in roughly 24 United States geographic areas. To assign participants to cohorts, the prospective study relied on clinical history that participants themselves reported in a screening survey and a study questionnaire. Recovered participants in ImmuneRACE Cohort 3 were defined as having two consecutive negative NP/OP PCR tests, clearance from a healthcare professional, or resolution of symptoms. Mobile phlebotomists in the prospective study collected whole blood, serum and a nasopharyngeal or oropharyngeal swab from every participant. Over a roughly 2-month period, participants in the prospective study had the option of providing additional blood draws and questionnaires. Prospective study blood samples were shipped either frozen or at room temperature before DNA extraction. TCRbeta CDR3 regions were amplified from genomic DNA by means of the immunoSEQ Assay, a bias-controlled multiplex PCR. In the source study's methods: The number of nucleated cells in each sample was estimated from the amplification of reference gene primers within the assay. To quantify the absolute abundance of each unique TCRbeta CDR3 rearrangement, sequence reads were collapsed and filtered. For each sample, productive Simpson clonality was calculated by taking the square root of Simpson's diversity index across productive rearrangements. TCRdb carries this immuneACCESS record with in-frame sequences only. Its versions omit some clonotypes, under half of them owing to an unresolved V gene in the studies checked, with the rest unexplained. That table is the source of V, J and clone size, and D and trimming were worked out from the DNA. This sample holds roughly 200,000 clones; around 85% were observed only once. The leading ten clones occupy 15% to 20% of the sample.

The clonotype comes from a man aged 35-49 years who had recovered from COVID-19. Here the chain combines TRBV27 and TRBJ2-1; a tentative D match to TRBD2 spans 6 bases. Material: PBMCs or T cells enriched from blood (not recorded which). At the DNA level, the sequence is TGTGCCAGCACTTTCGCGGGGCCCTCCTACAATGAGCAGTTCTTC. Its protein product is CASTFAGPSYNEQFF.